This is a list of T cell receptor beta chains from one sample in a study of blood T cell repertoires in COVID-19. Here immunoSEQ multiplex PCR was the method, and the copy in TCRdb shows in-frame clones only, minus some. The table shows 400,000 to 450,000 clones, with about nine tenths occurring only once. Sequencing was performed on peripheral blood. Receptors originate from a woman in her thirties or forties with COVID-19, enrolled during active disease. Both conserved end residues are part of each CDR3. D genes are given only for firm matches. For some rows the clone size is stated as once, few or many, or as a class when expanded; others skip it.

CASSLGGGSGIYEQYF	TGTGCCAGCAGCTTAGGCGGGGGGTCAGGGATCTACGAGCAGTACTTC	TRBD2	.	TRBV7-2	TRBJ2-7
CASSQGSRFSGANVLTF	TGTGCCAGCAGCCAAGGCTCGCGGTTCTCTGGGGCCAACGTCCTGACTTTC	.	.	TRBV3-1/TRBV3-2	TRBJ2-6
CASSSTGESPLHF	TGTGCCAGCAGTTCGACGGGTGAGTCACCCCTCCACTTT	.	.	TRBV5-6	TRBJ1-6
CASSPTRTGFQPQHF	TGTGCCAGCAGCCCGACCCGGACAGGGTTTCAGCCCCAGCATTTT	TRBD1	.	TRBV7-2	TRBJ1-5
CASSFSRLNRDHYEQYF	TGTGCCAGCAGTTTTAGTCGCCTAAACAGGGACCATTACGAGCAGTACTTC	.	.	TRBV27	TRBJ2-7
CASRSDRTYGYTF	TGTGCCAGCAGATCGGACAGGACCTATGGCTACACCTTC	TRBD1	.	TRBV27	TRBJ1-2
CATIGGQGVSAGANVLTF	TGTGCCACCATCGGAGGACAGGGGGTATCGGCTGGGGCCAACGTCCTGACTTTC	TRBD1	.	TRBV15	TRBJ2-6
CASSSLGGRNTEAFF	TGTGCCAGCAGCTCCTTAGGGGGTAGGAACACTGAAGCTTTCTTT	.	.	TRBV7-3	TRBJ1-1
CATSRYGGNEQFF	TGTGCCACCAGCAGATACGGAGGAAATGAGCAGTTCTTC	.	.	TRBV15	TRBJ2-1
CATSRGGGRAEQYF	TGTGCCACCAGCAGAGGGGGGGGCAGGGCCGAGCAGTACTTC	.	.	TRBV15	TRBJ2-7
CASSPGLLQETQYF	TGTGCCAGCAGTCCCGGACTACTCCAAGAGACCCAGTACTTC	.	.	TRBV6-2/TRBV6-3	TRBJ2-5
CASTPGGMGEQYF	TGTGCCAGTACGCCAGGGGGCATGGGCGAGCAGTACTTC	TRBD1	.	TRBV19	TRBJ2-7
CGGTADYGYTF	TGCGGGGGGACTGCGGACTATGGCTACACCTTC	.	once	TRBV20-1	TRBJ1-2
CASSPGQGVNQPQHF	TGTGCCAGCAGTCCGGGACAGGGGGTAAATCAGCCCCAGCATTTT	TRBD1	.	TRBV7-8	TRBJ1-5
CASSEAPAGVGQETQYF	TGTGCCAGCAGTGAAGCGCCAGCGGGAGTGGGTCAAGAGACCCAGTACTTC	TRBD2	.	TRBV2	TRBJ2-5